The 29 T cell receptor beta chains in this list originate from one sample, sequenced in a study of preoperative IRX-2 immunotherapy in early breast cancer. Profiling relied on immunoSEQ multiplex PCR, and the TCRdb table lists in-frame clones only, not all of them. The sample lists about 43,000 clones, approximately 94% seen once, with around 1.6% in the top ten. The treatment denotes: preoperative locoregional IRX-2 cytokine immunotherapy. Sample: tumor tissue, taken after IRX-2 immunotherapy. Receptors originate from a human donor with breast cancer.

This clone was observed a few times. The chain uses TRBV7-9 and TRBJ2-3; D is perhaps TRBD2 (6 bases). Germline V CDR1 and CDR2: SEHNR, FQNEAQ (reference sequence). Trimming stripped 1 base from V and 6 bases from J, with 17 bases between. This CDR3 has 16 residues. The CDR3 bases are TGTGCCAGCAGCTTAGGGGTTGGCGGAGGGCTCGATACGCAGTATTTT. Encoded protein: CASSLGVGGGLDTQYF.

The rearrangement uses TRBV19 and TRBJ2-3; perhaps D is TRBD1 or TRBD2 (6 bases each). Germline V gene lookup returns CDR1 LNHDA and CDR2 SQIVND (reference sequence). Deletions cut 3 bases from V and 4 bases from J, with 11 bases between. This CDR3 region has 14 residues. DNA for the CDR3: TGTGCCAGTAGTATGGAGGGGGGCCCAGATACGCAGTATTTT. This sequence encodes CASSMEGGPDTQYF. Supplemented by reference TRBV19 and TRBJ2-3, the full variable domain reads DGGITQSPKYLFRKEGQNVTLSCEQNLNHDAMYWYRQDPGQGLRLIYYSQIVNDFQKGDIAEGYSVSREKKESFPLTVTSAQKNPTAFYLCASSMEGGPDTQYFGPGTRLTVL.

V is TRBV5-1 and J is TRBJ2-7; 11 bases map to TRBD1. CDR1 and CDR2 (germline): SGHRS, YFSETQ. This CDR3 has 15 amino acids. Germline trimming cut 0 bases from V and 6 bases from J; bases unmatched to any gene: 5. CDR3 amino acids: CASSLDPGQGGEQYF. For the CDR3, the DNA is TGCGCCAGCAGCTTGGATCCGGGACAGGGGGGCGAGCAGTACTTC. Using reference TRBV5-1 and TRBJ2-7 for the parts outside the CDR3, the full variable domain is KAGVTQTPRYLIKTRGQQVTLSCSPISGHRSVSWYQQTPGQGLQFLFEYFSETQRNKGNFPGRFSGRQFSNSRSEMNVSTLELGDSALYLCASSLDPGQGGEQYFGPGTRLTVT.

V is TRBV28 and J is TRBJ2-3; tentatively, D is TRBD2 (6 bases). CDR3 length: 16 amino acids. Germline CDR1 is MDHEN and CDR2 is SYDVKM. Between the trimmed V and J ends, which lost 4 bases and 0 bases, there was a span of 14 bases. CDR3 nucleotides: TGTGCCAGCAGTTCAGGAGGGGAGACTAGCACAGATACGCAGTATTTT. Translating it yields CASSSGGETSTDTQYF. Based on the CDR3 plus reference TRBV28 and TRBJ2-3, the full variable domain is DVKVTQSSRYLVKRTGEKVFLECVQDMDHENMFWYRQDPGLGLRLIYFSYDVKMKEKGDIPEGYSVSREKKERFSLILESASTNQTSMYLCASSSGGETSTDTQYFGPGTRLTVL.

The genes are TRBV6-5 and TRBJ2-2; tentative D call: TRBD2 (5 bases). Per the germline V gene, CDR1 is MNHEY and CDR2 is SVGAGI. V dropped 7 bases and J dropped 5 bases, with 14 bases sitting between them. The CDR3 covers 14 residues. The CDR3 region is CASNLAGQTGELFF. As DNA, the CDR3 is TGTGCCAGCAATTTGGCGGGCCAAACCGGGGAGCTGTTTTTT.

The table lists this clone with a count of one. The CDR3 sequence is CSVEDEAAGGLVQYF. Written as DNA, the CDR3 is TGCAGCGTTGAAGATGAGGCAGCGGGGGGGCTTGTTCAGTACTTC. The chain joins TRBV29-1 to TRBJ2-7; 10 nucleotides align to TRBD2. The trim removed 0 bases at V and 10 bases at J, leaving 12 bases unmatched. The length of the CDR3 is 15 residues. From germline, CDR1 is SQVTM and CDR2 ANQGSEA.

This clone was found once. The V gene is TRBV28, the J gene TRBJ2-5; no clear D. The J call may be in error: the DNA end matches TRBJ2-7 better. The CDR3 runs to 12 residues. Germline-derived CDR1 and CDR2 are MDHEN and SYDVKM. CDR3 coding DNA: TGTGCCAGCAGTTTGTATCCCTACGAGCAGTACTTC. It is translated as CASSLYPYEQYF.

V and J are TRBV19 and TRBJ2-5, with D hard to call. Germline V CDR1 and CDR2: LNHDA, SQIVND (reference sequence). The CDR3 has 15 residues. Trimming left V 7 bases short and J 4 bases short, with 19 bases between. The CDR3 loop reads CASNPRHTPAETQYF. Here the CDR3 DNA reads TGTGCCAGTAACCCCAGGCACACTCCAGCAGAGACCCAGTACTTC.

This rearrangement joins TRBV28 to TRBJ1-6, with 10 bases matching TRBD1. Per germline, CDR1 MDHEN and CDR2 SYDVKM. The CDR3 is made up of 14 amino acids. With 6 bases clipped from V and 8 bases from J, the junction kept 4 bases outside the gene matches. CDR3 DNA: TGTGCCAGCAGACCGGGACAGGGGTATTCACCCCTCCACTTT. It codes for CASRPGQGYSPLHF.

The gene calls are TRBV4-3 and TRBJ1-1; D call uncertain. The CDR3 totals 13 residues. Germline CDR1 LGHNA, CDR2 YSLEER. The V and J ends lost 4 bases and 3 bases respectively, with 9 bases between them. CDR3 amino acids: CASSREGDTEAFF. In DNA form, the CDR3 reads TGCGCCAGCAGCCGGGAGGGAGACACTGAAGCTTTCTTT.

CDR3 bases: TGTGCCATCAGTGGGCGTGGGCCGCAAAGCTCGGAGACCCAGTACTTC. This gives the protein CAISGRGPQSSETQYF. The chain combines TRBV10-3 with TRBJ2-5; D gene unclear. The V and J ends lost 4 bases and 5 bases respectively, with 20 bases between them. CDR3 size: 16 residues. The germline gives CDR1 ENHRY, CDR2 SYGVKD.

The V call is TRBV18, the J call TRBJ2-3; the D is unclear. CDR1 is KGHSH and CDR2 is LQKENI in the germline V gene. The CDR3 is 17 residues long. Trimming took 3 bases from V and 3 from J, leaving 19 bases between them. The CDR3 sequence is CASSPPSNRKGTDTQYF. For the CDR3, the DNA is TGTGCCAGCTCACCCCCTTCGAATCGTAAGGGTACAGATACGCAGTATTTT.

V and J are TRBV7-2 and TRBJ2-7; D ambiguous. Germline assignment: CDR1 SGHTA and CDR2 FQGNSA. V was pared by 5 bases and J by 0 bases, with 8 bases between. The CDR3 consists of 13 residues. CDR3 amino acids: CASSDGLSYEQYF. CDR3 bases: TGTGCCAGCAGCGACGGTCTCTCCTACGAGCAGTACTTC.

The chain carries TRBV29-1 and TRBJ2-3; maybe TRBD1 (5 bases). There are 10 residues in the CDR3. Germline lookup yields CDR1 SQVTM and CDR2 ANQGSEA. V gave up 7 bases and J gave up 5 bases, with 7 bases separating them. CDR3 residues: CSAQVDTQYF. CDR3 nucleotide sequence: TGCAGCGCACAGGTAGATACGCAGTATTTT.

This chain joins TRBV27 and TRBJ1-1; 8 nucleotides line up with TRBD1. After removal of 6 bases from V and 1 base from J, the junction contained 4 bases not matched to a gene. CDR3 length: 14 amino acids. The germline V gene encodes CDR1 MNHEY and CDR2 SMNVEV (reference sequence). CDR3 sequence (DNA): TGTGCCAGCAGGGCAGGGGGCGCGAACACTGAAGCTTTCTTT. Amino acids: CASRAGGANTEAFF.

Only one count was recorded for this clone. This sequence joins TRBV28 and TRBJ1-5, with D possibly being TRBD1 (6 bases). This CDR3 region has 18 residues. The germline V gene encodes CDR1 MDHEN and CDR2 SYDVKM. The ends were cut back, 2 bases at V and 2 bases at J, with 19 bases in the middle. CDR3 loop: CASSLLPDRPQGNQPQHF. CDR3 nucleotide sequence: TGTGCCAGCAGTTTACTCCCGGACAGACCCCAGGGCAATCAGCCCCAGCATTTT.

The chain uses TRBV27 and TRBJ1-1; 7 bases are a match to TRBD1. This CDR3 has 15 amino acids. V shed 2 bases and J 3 bases; nucleotides not matched to a gene: 6. Germline lookup yields CDR1 MNHEY and CDR2 SMNVEV (reference sequence). The CDR3 sequence is CASSLTGAPYTEAFF. CDR3 nucleotide sequence: TGTGCCAGCAGTTTAACAGGGGCGCCTTACACTGAAGCTTTCTTT.

This rearrangement joins TRBV4-3 to TRBJ2-1; 7 nucleotides agree with TRBD2. The CDR3 contains 17 residues. The V gene end was trimmed by 4 bases and the J gene end by 4 bases; junction bases not matched to a gene: 13. Per germline, CDR1 LGHNA and CDR2 YSLEER. The CDR3 protein is CASSPSRGAGFYNEQFF. CDR3 DNA: TGCGCCAGCAGCCCCAGTAGGGGAGCGGGGTTTTACAATGAGCAGTTCTTC.

The chain carries TRBV2 and TRBJ1-6, with D perhaps matching TRBD1 (5 bases). V gave up 0 bases and J gave up 9 bases, with 9 bases separating them. Germline values: CDR1 SNHLY, CDR2 FYNNEI. The CDR3 totals 14 residues. In DNA form, the CDR3 reads TGTGCCAGCAGTGAAGCAGGGGCCAGTTCACCCCTCCACTTT. Its translation is CASSEAGASSPLHF.

This chain uses TRBV6-5 with TRBJ1-4, with D maybe TRBD1 (5 bases). Between the trimmed V and J ends, which lost 5 bases and 7 bases, there was a span of 14 bases. The CDR3 totals 14 residues. The germline gives CDR1 MNHEY, CDR2 SVGAGI. The CDR3, as DNA: TGTGCCAGCAGTGAGGGCAGGGTACTTGAAAAACTGTTTTTT. Encoded protein: CASSEGRVLEKLFF.

The rearrangement uses TRBV27 and TRBJ2-3, with D tentatively TRBD2 (6 bases). The ends were cut back, 6 bases at V and 4 bases at J, with 17 bases in the middle. This CDR3 comprises 15 residues. Germline CDR1 MNHEY, CDR2 SMNVEV (reference sequence). The CDR3 is CASSINAGRADTQYF. The CDR3 region has the DNA TGTGCCAGCAGCATAAATGCGGGGCGCGCAGATACGCAGTATTTT.

In its sample, this clone was seen once. The same CDR3 is also encoded by other DNA sequences in this sample. This sequence joins TRBV19 and TRBJ2-5, with D perhaps TRBD1 or TRBD2 (5 bases each). This CDR3 is 14 amino acids long. The germline gives CDR1 LNHDA, CDR2 SQIVND (reference sequence). V was cut by 1 base and J by 2 bases, with 8 bases left in between. The CDR3 DNA reads as TGTGCCAGTAGTATAGGTGGGGGTCAAGAGACCCAGTACTTC. Protein sequence: CASSIGGGQETQYF. Looking up the rest from reference TRBV19 and TRBJ2-5 gives the full variable domain: DGGITQSPKYLFRKEGQNVTLSCEQNLNHDAMYWYRQDPGQGLRLIYYSQIVNDFQKGDIAEGYSVSREKKESFPLTVTSAQKNPTAFYLCASSIGGGQETQYFGPGTRLLVL.

The CDR3 reads CIITTEAFF. CDR3 DNA: TGCATCATCACGACTGAAGCTTTCTTT. The J gene is TRBJ1-1, the V gene TRBV23-1; unclear D gene. TRBV23-1 is filed as an ORF, its function uncertain. The CDR3 covers 9 residues.

This chain joins TRBV7-2 and TRBJ1-1; D remains unclear. V lost 1 base and J 0 bases, leaving 6 bases between the germline ends. The CDR3 covers 14 residues. Per the germline V gene, CDR1 is SGHTA and CDR2 is FQGNSA. CDR3 loop: CASSLGGMNTEAFF. CDR3 bases: TGTGCCAGCAGCTTAGGGGGTATGAACACTGAAGCTTTCTTT.

The V gene is TRBV30, the J gene TRBJ1-5, with D tentatively TRBD1 (5 bases). From germline, CDR1 is GTSNPN and CDR2 SVGIG (reference sequence). The V and J ends lost 2 bases and 11 bases respectively, with 16 bases between them. The CDR3 totals 13 residues. In nucleotides, the CDR3 is TGTGCCTGGAGTCGCGGGGCGGTATCAGCCCAGCATTTT. It encodes CAWSRGAVSAQHF.

The V and J genes are TRBV2 and TRBJ1-2; 9 bases line up with TRBD1. The ends lost 10 bases at V and 4 bases at J; junction bases unmatched: 7. Germline-derived CDR1 and CDR2 are SNHLY and FYNNEI. This CDR3 region has 13 residues. DNA for the CDR3: TGTGCCACCACAGGGGGCAGGGGCTATGGCTACACCTTC. Its protein product is CATTGGRGYGYTF. Supplemented by reference TRBV2 and TRBJ1-2, the full variable domain reads EPEVTQTPSHQVTQMGQEVILRCVPISNHLYFYWYRQILGQKVEFLVSFYNNEISEKSEIFDDQFSVERPDGSNFTLKIRSTKLEDSAMYFCATTGGRGYGYTFGSGTRLTVV.

This sequence joins TRBV9 and TRBJ1-5; D may be TRBD1 (5 bases). CDR3 length: 14 amino acids. The V end lost 0 bases, the J end lost 7 bases, and 11 bases lay between the germline ends. The germline CDR1 and CDR2 sequences are SGDLS and YYNGEE. As DNA, the CDR3 is TGTGCCAGCAGCGTAGCTGGGGAGGGGCAGCCCCAGCATTTT. Its protein product is CASSVAGEGQPQHF.

This chain joins TRBV25-1 and TRBJ1-3; TRBD1 is a possible D gene (6 bases). V dropped 5 bases and J dropped 2 bases, with 16 bases sitting between them. The CDR3 length is 16 residues. The germline V gene has CDR1 MGHDK and CDR2 SYGVNS. The CDR3 loop is CASSPNKGGTGNTIYF. As DNA, the CDR3 is TGTGCCAGCAGTCCTAATAAGGGGGGTACTGGAAACACCATATATTTT.

The chain uses TRBV9 and TRBJ1-2; 9 bases line up with TRBD1. The J segment lost 8 bases and the V segment lost 4 bases, leaving 12 bases of the junction unmatched. Germline V gene data show CDR1 as SGDLS and CDR2 as YYNGEE. The CDR3 totals 15 residues. CDR3 sequence (DNA): TGTGCCAGCAGCCCCTCCGGGACAGGGAAGACAGGCTACACCTTC. Its translation: CASSPSGTGKTGYTF. Full variable domain (outside the CDR3, taken from reference TRBV9 and TRBJ1-2): DSGVTQTPKHLITATGQRVTLRCSPRSGDLSVYWYQQSLDQGLQFLIQYYNGEERAKGNILERFSAQQFPDLHSELNLSSLELGDSALYFCASSPSGTGKTGYTFGSGTRLTVV.